This T cell receptor (beta chain) was captured in a study of blood T cells in healthy people across ages (dated by TCRdb to 2014 to 2015). Context from the whole study: In model experiments, template switching captured roughly one uniquely barcoded TCR beta cDNA molecule for every two T cells. Donors of different ages were randomly distributed across sequencing lanes to avoid experimental bias. To track age-related changes in TCR beta repertoire diversity, the study relied on deep sequencing normalized with unique cDNA molecular identifiers. Using the same blood draw, the study looked at two additional independent replicas of 1 million unique cDNA reads for two donors, one aged 18 to 30 and the other aged 80 or older. The donors were split into four age groups: young (average around 15 years), middle-aged (39), aged (more than 60) and long-lived (under 85). General findings and caveats noted by the study authors: Because donor CMV infection status was unknown, age-related changes in expanded clonotypes were potentially confounded. Total diversity estimates from one million sequenced T cells were considered lower bounds and underestimates. Observed TCR beta diversity correlated strongly with the percentage of naive T cells measured by flow cytometry. Compared with the aged group, the long-lived group had more naive CD4+ T cells, fewer expanded clones and increased TCR diversity, suggesting age selection. Because profiling used bulk unsorted PBMCs, naive and antigen-experienced compartments could not be compared conclusively. Observed TCR beta diversity per million T cells fell roughly linearly with age, and a significant reduction was already apparent by age roughly 41.

This clonotype was observed a handful of times. What antigen it recognizes has not been identified. Base quality data are lacking; no much larger clone is found one base away. Donors were 30 to 45 systemically healthy Caucasian individuals from Russia aged about 6 to 100 years. Each donor gave 8 to 10 milliliters of peripheral blood, drawn into EDTA-treated Vacutainer tubes. Ficoll-Paque density-gradient centrifugation was used to isolate PBMCs, with at least 6.5 million per sample. Trizol reagent was used to extract total RNA from PBMCs, with at least 5 micrograms per sample. For every donor, an aliquot of PBMCs went through flow cytometry to measure the percentages of naive CD45RAhigh/CD27high T cells. The CDR3 measures 14 amino acids from cysteine to phenylalanine. Only the CDR3 part of the read is kept: 42 bases, read in frame from the first base. The germline ends are 9 bases apart after V is trimmed by 1 base and J by 2 bases. CDR1 and CDR2, looked up from the germline V gene, are SNHLY and FYNNEI.

Library preparation used 5' RACE. The sequencer was an Illumina HiSeq 2500. A second roughly 7 to 12 cycle PCR used a sample-barcoded 5' primer and a J-beta primer mix. Each TCR beta cDNA molecule received a unique molecular identifier from a template-switch 5' adaptor carrying 12 random nucleotides. Each sample yielded at least 3 million CDR3-containing paired-end reads. The Mint cDNA synthesis kit, primed by a TRBC-specific oligonucleotide, was used to synthesize first-strand cDNA from all RNA. After uracil-DNA glycosylase treatment, a first 18-cycle PCR used universal primers M1SS and BC2_uni_R on all cDNA. Per the original workflow: Each sample was normalized by randomly selecting 1 million high-quality reads, each carrying a distinct molecular identifier. Reads sharing molecular identifiers were discarded rather than binned into consensus sequences. MiTCR, set to a Q25 quality threshold and the strictest error-elimination algorithm, was used for CDR3 identification, clonotype clustering and error correction. A nonparametric unseen species model with Euler transformation was used to estimate a lower bound on total TCR beta diversity. TCRdb handled the public reads itself, with Q25 trimming in fastp and clone calling in MiXCR, and kept productive beta chains. Rows with one shared CDR3 protein collapse into an entry with the most common genes and DNA. TCRdb, rather than the study authors, made the V and J calls. This sample comprises approximately 820,000 distinct CDR3 sequences, 40% to 50% of them detected only once. About a fifth of the sample comes from the top ten.

The specimen was blood. The TCR comes from a man aged 55 to 70 in good health. Recombination connected TRBV2 to TRBJ2-7; the D gene cannot be resolved reliably. The CDR3 in this case is CASSEGGPPYEQYF. The DNA sequence reads TGTGCCAGCAGTGAAGGTGGGCCCCCCTACGAGCAGTACTTC.